The 13 T cell receptor beta chains in this list originate from one sample, sequenced in a study of cytomegalovirus exposure and HLA in healthy donors. The PCR used 60 Vbeta and 13 Jbeta primers. TCRdb's copy holds only in-frame clones and misses some; the assay was immunoSEQ multiplex PCR. This sample carries 150,000 to 180,000 clones, around 74% of them seen once, and the ten largest clones take over 1.1%. Sequencing used PBMCs. The source is a man aged 18 to 35 in good health and CMV-seronegative.

The chain couples TRBV5-4 to TRBJ2-3; 8 nucleotides align to TRBD2. Looked up from germline, CDR1 is SGHNT and CDR2 is YYREEE (reference sequence). The CDR3 is made up of 15 amino acids. Trimming at V came to 0 bases and at J to 4 bases, leaving 4 bases not matched to a gene. The CDR3: CASSLGSGSSDTQYF. The CDR3, as DNA: TGTGCCAGCAGCTTGGGAAGCGGGAGCTCAGATACGCAGTATTTT.

This clone has only a few counts. This rearrangement joins TRBV28 to TRBJ1-5; the match to TRBD1 covers 9 bases. Germline values: CDR1 MDHEN, CDR2 SYDVKM. V was pared by 5 bases and J by 0 bases, with 11 bases of the junction left unmatched. The CDR3 sequence is 18 residues long. CDR3 sequence (DNA): TGTGCCAGCAGTCAGTCCCGGGACAGGGAGCATAGCAATCAGCCCCAGCATTTT. As protein: CASSQSRDREHSNQPQHF.

J is TRBJ1-5 and V is TRBV5-8; D possibly corresponds to TRBD1 (5 bases). Trimming shortened V by 0 bases and J by 0 bases, and 7 bases separated the two germline ends. Germline-derived CDR1 and CDR2 are SGHTS and YDEGEE. The CDR3 is 15 residues long. CDR3 sequence: CASSLEGHSNQPQHF. Here the CDR3 DNA reads TGTGCCAGCAGCTTGGAGGGGCATAGCAATCAGCCCCAGCATTTT.

This clone was seen more than once but under ten times. This chain joins TRBV6-1 and TRBJ2-5; 13 bases line up with TRBD2. Looked up from germline, CDR1 is MNHNS and CDR2 is SASEGT. V gave up 3 bases and J gave up 0 bases; unmatched junction bases: 10. This CDR3 contains 19 residues. Here the CDR3 reads CASSEAVTSGRNYQETQYF. CDR3 coding DNA: TGTGCCAGCAGTGAGGCCGTGACTAGCGGGAGGAACTACCAAGAGACCCAGTACTTC.

The rearrangement uses TRBV7-8 and TRBJ2-7; D not certain. This CDR3 has 14 amino acids. Trimming removed 10 bases from V and 0 bases from J, with 16 bases in between. Germline V gives CDR1 SGHVS, CDR2 FQNEAQ. The CDR3 reads CATQGRTDSYEQYF. For the CDR3, the DNA is TGTGCCACCCAAGGAAGAACAGACTCCTACGAGCAGTACTTC.

This clone was counted only a few times. The chain joins TRBV2 to TRBJ2-1; D is possibly TRBD1 (5 bases). V lost 1 base and J 8 bases, leaving 6 bases between the germline ends. Per germline, CDR1 SNHLY and CDR2 FYNNEI. This CDR3 is built from 12 residues. The DNA for the CDR3 is TGTGCCAGCAGTGAAGGGGGCTATGAGCAGTTCTTC. It codes for CASSEGGYEQFF.

The rearrangement joins TRBV5-4 to TRBJ2-1; D remains ambiguous. V was pared by 4 bases and J by 6 bases, with 14 bases between. The CDR3 extends over 14 amino acids. Per germline, CDR1 SGHNT and CDR2 YYREEE (reference sequence). The CDR3 DNA reads TGTGCCAGCAGCCTGCAGGTTCCGGCCAATGAGCAGTTCTTC. It encodes CASSLQVPANEQFF.

V usage is TRBV21-1 and J usage is TRBJ2-5; TRBD2, the table's D call, was not compared with the DNA. TRBV21-1 is a listed pseudogene. The CDR3 length is 14 residues. CDR3: CASSKVGREETQYF. The CDR3 DNA follows: TGTGCCAGCAGCAAAGTCGGGCGGGAAGAGACCCAGTACTTC.

This sequence joins TRBV7-9 and TRBJ2-7; D is possibly TRBD2 (7 bases). Germline V CDR1 and CDR2: SEHNR, FQNEAQ (reference sequence). CDR3 length: 15 residues. Trimming took off 5 bases at V and 2 bases at J, with 16 bases between the two ends. As DNA, the CDR3 is TGTGCCAGCAGCGCAGGGGAGGGCTTACCCTACGAGCAGTACTTC. Its protein product is CASSAGEGLPYEQYF.

The chain employs TRBV19 and TRBJ2-7; 8 bases fit TRBD2. Trimming took 5 bases from V and 3 from J; bases not matched to a gene: 6. Germline-derived CDR1 and CDR2 are LNHDA and SQIVND (reference sequence). The CDR3 is 14 residues long. CDR3 sequence reads: CASSLGSGGYEQYF. The CDR3 coding sequence is TGTGCCAGTAGTCTGGGGAGCGGGGGCTACGAGCAGTACTTC.

The genes are TRBV9 and TRBJ2-7, with 8 bases lining up with TRBD2. Germline V lookup: CDR1 SGDLS, CDR2 YYNGEE. This CDR3 has 15 residues. V shed 2 bases and J 0 bases; nucleotides not matched to a gene: 4. CDR3 DNA: TGTGCCAGCAGCGTTCTAGCGGGTACCTCCTACGAGCAGTACTTC. Its translation is CASSVLAGTSYEQYF.

The CDR3 is CASGFAGNQPQHF. CDR3 DNA sequence: TGTGCTAGTGGTTTTGCAGGCAATCAGCCCCAGCATTTT. This chain uses TRBV12-5 with TRBJ1-5, with D hard to call. The CDR3 is made up of 13 amino acids. The V gene lost 3 bases and the J gene lost 2 bases, with 5 bases spanning the gap. Germline assignment: CDR1 LGHNT and CDR2 FRNRAP.

This chain connects TRBV15 to TRBJ2-2, with D possibly matching TRBD2 (6 bases). The CDR3 has 18 amino acids. Germline lookup yields CDR1 LNHNV and CDR2 YYDKDF (reference sequence). V was shortened by 5 bases and J by 6 bases, with 25 bases between the two germline ends. DNA of the CDR3: TGTGCCACCAGCGAAAGTCCGGGACTCAAGTTAAAGGCCGGGGAGCTGTTTTTT. Its translation: CATSESPGLKLKAGELFF.